This T cell receptor beta chain is from a study of T cell responses to AZD1222 COVID-19 vaccine. Findings and caveats of the study: Increases in Spike-specific TCR breadth and depth were seen after two AZD1222 doses. Repertoire collection took place solely once the T cell response had peaked.

Some clones are missing from TCRdb's copy, which holds only in-frame ones; the method was immunoSEQ multiplex PCR. The sample includes more than 85,000 clones, around nine tenths seen only once; the top ten take around a sixth. As to this clone: The antigen remains undetermined.

The source was peripheral blood, collected on day 0 of AZD1222 vaccination. This clonotype originated in an adult in good health.

The CDR3 DNA is TGCAGTGCTAGTTCCACCCGAAAAAACATTCAGTACTTC. This codes for CSASSTRKNIQYF. The J gene is TRBJ2-4, the V gene TRBV20-1, with D unclear. The CDR3 extends over 13 amino acids. V lost 3 bases and J lost 4, with 10 bases in between. Per the germline V gene, CDR1 is DFQATT and CDR2 is SNEGSKA (reference sequence).